Shown below are 4 T cell receptor beta chains from a single sample sequenced in a study of T cell changes during pregnancy in multiple sclerosis. TCRdb keeps only in-frame clones here, not all; method: immunoSEQ multiplex PCR. Among around 100,000 clones listed, roughly 90% were seen once. This specimen consisted of peripheral blood, obtained after pregnancy. These receptors were obtained from a female donor with multiple sclerosis, enrolled in a pregnancy study.

This clone is deemed medium-sized (0.01 to 0.1%). The genes are TRBV14 and TRBJ2-3; 11 bases fit TRBD2. Trimming at V came to 4 bases and at J to 4 bases, leaving 7 bases not matched to a gene. Germline V gene lookup returns CDR1 SGHDN and CDR2 FVKESK. The CDR3 consists of 16 residues. The CDR3 protein is CASSPFSGGGPDTQYF. Here the CDR3 DNA reads TGTGCCAGCAGCCCCTTTAGCGGGGGGGGCCCAGATACGCAGTATTTT.

This sequence joins TRBV7-2 and TRBJ2-7, with TRBD2 matching over 10 bases. Germline lookup yields CDR1 SGHTA and CDR2 FQGNSA. The CDR3 has 15 residues. Losses at the gene ends were 4 bases for V and 1 base for J; bases not matched to a gene: 4. The CDR3 sequence: CASSSGLAVSYEQYF. The CDR3 coding sequence is TGTGCCAGCAGCTCCGGACTAGCGGTTTCCTACGAGCAGTACTTC.

The rearrangement uses TRBV7-3 and TRBJ2-2; 11 positions match TRBD2. Germline V lookup: CDR1 SGHTA, CDR2 FQGTGA. Unmatched junction bases numbered 6, after V lost 5 bases and J lost 4 bases. The CDR3 is 16 amino acids. CDR3 sequence (DNA): TGTGCCAGCAGCAGAGCTCTAGCGGGAGGCACCGGGGAGCTGTTTTTT. Encoded protein: CASSRALAGGTGELFF.

The chain carries TRBV7-3 and TRBJ2-1, with 8 bases lining up with TRBD2. J gave up 8 bases and V 4 bases, and 4 bases lay outside the gene matches. Germline V gene data show CDR1 as SGHTA and CDR2 as FQGTGA. CDR3 length equals 13 residues. For the CDR3, the DNA is TGTGCCAGCAGCTCGGGGGGGTGGGATGAGCAGTTCTTC. Its protein product is CASSSGGWDEQFF. Using reference TRBV7-3 and TRBJ2-1 for the parts outside the CDR3, the full variable domain is GAGVSQTPSNKVTEKGKYVELRCDPISGHTALYWYRQSLGQGPEFLIYFQGTGAADDSGLPNDRFFAVRPEGSVSTLKIQRTERGDSAVYLCASSSGGWDEQFFGPGTRLTVL.